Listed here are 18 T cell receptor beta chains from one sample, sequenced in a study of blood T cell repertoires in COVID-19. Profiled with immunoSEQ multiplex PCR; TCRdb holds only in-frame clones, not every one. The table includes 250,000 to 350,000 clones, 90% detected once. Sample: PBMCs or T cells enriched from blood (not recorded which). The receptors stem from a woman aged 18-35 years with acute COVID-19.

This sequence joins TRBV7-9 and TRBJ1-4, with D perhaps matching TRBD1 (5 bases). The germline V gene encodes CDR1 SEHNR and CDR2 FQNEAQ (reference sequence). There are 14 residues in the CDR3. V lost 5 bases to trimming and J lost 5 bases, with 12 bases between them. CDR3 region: CASSQGAPNEKLFF. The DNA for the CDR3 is TGTGCCAGCAGCCAAGGGGCACCGAATGAAAAACTGTTTTTT.

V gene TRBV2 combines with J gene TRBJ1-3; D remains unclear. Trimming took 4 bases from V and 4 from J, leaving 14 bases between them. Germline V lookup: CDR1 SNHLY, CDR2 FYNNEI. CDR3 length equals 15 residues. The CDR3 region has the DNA TGTGCCAGCAGTGCCCTCGAGGGTTCAGGAAACACCATATATTTT. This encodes CASSALEGSGNTIYF.

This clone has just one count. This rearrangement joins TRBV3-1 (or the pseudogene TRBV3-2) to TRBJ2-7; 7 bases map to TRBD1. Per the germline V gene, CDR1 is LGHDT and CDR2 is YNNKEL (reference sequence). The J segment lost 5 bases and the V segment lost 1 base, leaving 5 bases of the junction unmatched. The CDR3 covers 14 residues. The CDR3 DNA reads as TGTGCCAGCAGCCAAGCAGGCAGGGGGAACGAGCAGTACTTC. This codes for CASSQAGRGNEQYF.

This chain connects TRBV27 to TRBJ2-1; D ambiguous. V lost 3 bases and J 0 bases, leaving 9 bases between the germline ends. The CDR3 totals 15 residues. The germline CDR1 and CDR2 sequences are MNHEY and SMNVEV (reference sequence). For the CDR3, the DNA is TGTGCCAGCAGTTTGCGGCCCCTCTCCTACAATGAGCAGTTCTTC. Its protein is CASSLRPLSYNEQFF.

The CDR3 bases are TGTGCCAGCAGTGAAGGAGGGCTGGCCTCCAATTCACCCCTCCACTTT. As protein: CASSEGGLASNSPLHF. The chain carries TRBV2 and TRBJ1-6; D unresolved. CDR3 size: 16 residues. CDR1 SNHLY and CDR2 FYNNEI come from the germline V gene. Trimming stripped 1 base from V and 7 bases from J, with 14 bases between.

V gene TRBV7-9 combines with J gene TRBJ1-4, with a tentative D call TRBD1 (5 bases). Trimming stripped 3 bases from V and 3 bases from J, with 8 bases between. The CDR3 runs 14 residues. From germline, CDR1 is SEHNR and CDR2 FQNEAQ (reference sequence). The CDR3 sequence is CASSLRQPNEKLFF. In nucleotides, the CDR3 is TGTGCCAGCAGCTTGAGACAGCCTAATGAAAAACTGTTTTTT.

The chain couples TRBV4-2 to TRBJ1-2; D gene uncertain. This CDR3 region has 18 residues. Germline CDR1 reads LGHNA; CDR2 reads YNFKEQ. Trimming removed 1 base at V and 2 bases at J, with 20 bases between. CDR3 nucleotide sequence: TGTGCCAGCAGCCAAGCAGATGGCTTGGTGCGGTCGAACTATGGCTACACCTTC. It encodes CASSQADGLVRSNYGYTF.

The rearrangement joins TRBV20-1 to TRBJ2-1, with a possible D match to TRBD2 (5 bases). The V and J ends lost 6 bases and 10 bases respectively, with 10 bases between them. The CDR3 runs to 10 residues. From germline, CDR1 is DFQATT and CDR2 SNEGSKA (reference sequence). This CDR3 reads CSAPRGEQFF. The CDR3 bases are TGCAGTGCCCCTAGAGGGGAGCAGTTCTTC.

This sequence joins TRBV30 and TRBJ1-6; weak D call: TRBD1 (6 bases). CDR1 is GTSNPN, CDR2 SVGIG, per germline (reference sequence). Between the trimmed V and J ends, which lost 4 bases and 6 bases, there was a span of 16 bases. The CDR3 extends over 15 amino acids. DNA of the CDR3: TGTGCCTGGACCACTGGGGGGGCGGTTAATTCACCCCTCCACTTT. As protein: CAWTTGGAVNSPLHF.

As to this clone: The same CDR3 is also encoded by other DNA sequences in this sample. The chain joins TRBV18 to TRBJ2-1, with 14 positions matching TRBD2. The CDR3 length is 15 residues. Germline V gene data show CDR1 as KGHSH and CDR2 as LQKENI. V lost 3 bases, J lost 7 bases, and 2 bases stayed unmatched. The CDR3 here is CASSPGTSGRNEQFF. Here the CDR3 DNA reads TGTGCCAGCTCACCGGGGACTAGCGGGAGAAATGAGCAGTTCTTC. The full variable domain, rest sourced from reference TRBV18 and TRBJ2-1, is NAGVMQNPRHLVRRRGQEARLRCSPMKGHSHVYWYRQLPEEGLKFMVYLQKENIIDESGMPKERFSAEFPKEGPSILRIQQVVRGDSAAYFCASSPGTSGRNEQFFGPGTRLTVL.

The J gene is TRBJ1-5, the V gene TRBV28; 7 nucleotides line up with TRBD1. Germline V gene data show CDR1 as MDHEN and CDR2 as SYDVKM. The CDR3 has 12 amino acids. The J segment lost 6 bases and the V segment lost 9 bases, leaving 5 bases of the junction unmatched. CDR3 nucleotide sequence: TGTGCCAGTTCAGGGGGGTCTCAGCCCCAGCATTTT. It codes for CASSGGSQPQHF.

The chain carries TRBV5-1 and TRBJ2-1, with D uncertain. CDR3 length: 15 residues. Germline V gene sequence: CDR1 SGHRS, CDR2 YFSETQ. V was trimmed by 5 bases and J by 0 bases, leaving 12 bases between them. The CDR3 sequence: CASRPERSSYNEQFF. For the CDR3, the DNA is TGCGCCAGCAGACCCGAGAGAAGCTCCTACAATGAGCAGTTCTTC.

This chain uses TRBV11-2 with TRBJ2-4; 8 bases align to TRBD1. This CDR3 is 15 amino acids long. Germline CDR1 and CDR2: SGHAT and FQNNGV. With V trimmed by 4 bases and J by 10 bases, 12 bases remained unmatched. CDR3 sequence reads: CASSSPRGRTGIQYF. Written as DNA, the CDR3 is TGTGCCAGCAGCTCCCCCAGGGGGCGGACGGGGATTCAGTACTTC.

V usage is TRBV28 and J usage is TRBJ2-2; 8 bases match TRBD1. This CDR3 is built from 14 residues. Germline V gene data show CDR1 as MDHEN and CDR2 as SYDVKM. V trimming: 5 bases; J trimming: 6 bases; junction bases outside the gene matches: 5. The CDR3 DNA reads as TGTGCCAGCAGTCCTGACAGGGGTCCCGGGGAGCTGTTTTTT. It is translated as CASSPDRGPGELFF. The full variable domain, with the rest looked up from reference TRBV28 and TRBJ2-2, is DVKVTQSSRYLVKRTGEKVFLECVQDMDHENMFWYRQDPGLGLRLIYFSYDVKMKEKGDIPEGYSVSREKKERFSLILESASTNQTSMYLCASSPDRGPGELFFGEGSRLTVL.

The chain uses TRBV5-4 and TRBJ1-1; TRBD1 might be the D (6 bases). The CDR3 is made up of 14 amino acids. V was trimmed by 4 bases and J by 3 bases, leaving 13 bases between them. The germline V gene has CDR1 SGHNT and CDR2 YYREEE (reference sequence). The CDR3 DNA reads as TGTGCCAGCAGCCCGGACAGATACTACACTGAAGCTTTCTTT. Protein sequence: CASSPDRYYTEAFF.

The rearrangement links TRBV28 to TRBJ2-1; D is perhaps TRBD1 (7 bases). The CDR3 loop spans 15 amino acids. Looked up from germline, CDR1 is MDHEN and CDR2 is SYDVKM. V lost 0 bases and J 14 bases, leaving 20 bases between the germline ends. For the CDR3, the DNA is TGTGCCAGCAGTTTATGGGGATATACAGGGGAGGTAGAGTTCTTC. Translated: CASSLWGYTGEVEFF. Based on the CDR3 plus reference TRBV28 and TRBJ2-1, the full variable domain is DVKVTQSSRYLVKRTGEKVFLECVQDMDHENMFWYRQDPGLGLRLIYFSYDVKMKEKGDIPEGYSVSREKKERFSLILESASTNQTSMYLCASSLWGYTGEVEFFGPGTRLTVL.

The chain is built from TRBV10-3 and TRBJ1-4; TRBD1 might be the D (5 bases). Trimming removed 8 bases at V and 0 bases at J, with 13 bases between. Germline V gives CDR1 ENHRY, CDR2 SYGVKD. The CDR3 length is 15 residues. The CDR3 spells CAIGERDPTNEKLFF. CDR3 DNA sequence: TGTGCCATCGGAGAGCGGGACCCAACTAATGAAAAACTGTTTTTT.

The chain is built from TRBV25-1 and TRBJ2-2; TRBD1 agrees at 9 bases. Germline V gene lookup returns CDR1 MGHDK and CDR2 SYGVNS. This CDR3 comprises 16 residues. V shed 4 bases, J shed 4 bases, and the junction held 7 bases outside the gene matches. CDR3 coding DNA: TGTGCCAGCAGTGGACAGGGGGAATTGAGCACCGGGGAGCTGTTTTTT. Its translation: CASSGQGELSTGELFF.